This T cell receptor beta chain stems from a study of T cells after yellow fever vaccination. Notes on the study in general: Subsequent booster samples again held most clones from primary vaccination (less than 98% CD4, about 85% CD8). Only a small proportion of the clonotypes turned up in both the CD4 and the CD8 compartments, likely arising from convergent recombination.

J gave up 5 bases and V 5 bases, and 8 bases lay outside the gene matches. Germline values: CDR1 MDHEN, CDR2 SYDVKM. The CDR3 has 14 amino acids. In TCRdb, the 5' RACE reads were re-called with MiXCR into one record per CDR3 protein. The table lists under 300,000 distinct CDR3 sequences, about 7.1% of them singletons, with approximately 0.84% in the top ten. This clonotype has ten or more counts. The antigen is unknown. This clonotype originated in a man aged 25-40 years who received the YFV17D yellow fever vaccine. This rearrangement joins TRBV28 to TRBJ2-5; 7 bases match TRBD1. This specimen was CD4+ T cells sorted from PBMCs, taken 15 days after the yellow fever booster vaccination. The CDR3 coding sequence is TGTGCCAGCAGTCGACAGGGTGGTGCGGAGACCCAGTACTTC. Its protein product is CASSRQGGAETQYF. Full variable domain (outside the CDR3, taken from reference TRBV28 and TRBJ2-5): DVKVTQSSRYLVKRTGEKVFLECVQDMDHENMFWYRQDPGLGLRLIYFSYDVKMKEKGDIPEGYSVSREKKERFSLILESASTNQTSMYLCASSRQGGAETQYFGPGTRLLVL.